This passage covers 15 T cell receptor beta chains from one sample sequenced in a study of control samples from healthy donors and cancer patients. Some clones are missing from TCRdb's copy, which holds only in-frame ones; the method was immunoSEQ multiplex PCR. The repertoire holds 90,000 to 100,000 clones, around 80% seen once, with 8% to 11% in the top ten. The sample consisted of blood. The receptors come from a woman aged 25 to 39 in good health.

The chain combines TRBV7-3 with TRBJ2-5, with 9 bases aligning to TRBD1. CDR1 is SGHTA, CDR2 FQGTGA, per germline. The CDR3 is made up of 15 amino acids. V trimming: 3 bases; J trimming: 5 bases; junction bases outside the gene matches: 7. In DNA form, the CDR3 reads TGTGCCAGCAGCTTTCAGGGGGACAGGGCCGAGACCCAGTACTTC. Translating it yields CASSFQGDRAETQYF. The full variable domain, completed using reference TRBV7-3 and TRBJ2-5, is GAGVSQTPSNKVTEKGKYVELRCDPISGHTALYWYRQSLGQGPEFLIYFQGTGAADDSGLPNDRFFAVRPEGSVSTLKIQRTERGDSAVYLCASSFQGDRAETQYFGPGTRLLVL.

This clone was counted a single time. V and J are TRBV6-5 and TRBJ2-5; 12 nucleotides match TRBD2. The CDR3 length is 15 residues. Trimming at V came to 10 bases and at J to 1 base, leaving 7 bases not matched to a gene. CDR1 and CDR2 from the germline V gene are MNHEY and SVGAGI. The CDR3 DNA reads as TGTGCCACCAAGCTAGCGGGGGGGGCCCAAGAGACCCAGTACTTC. This translates into CATKLAGGAQETQYF.

The chain combines TRBV2 with TRBJ2-7, with 9 bases lining up with TRBD1. Germline lookup yields CDR1 SNHLY and CDR2 FYNNEI. V shed 6 bases, J shed 6 bases, and the junction held 9 bases outside the gene matches. The CDR3 loop spans 14 amino acids. CDR3 coding DNA: TGTGCCAGCAGGGGGTGGGACAGGGTTTCCGAGCAGTACTTC. Translating it yields CASRGWDRVSEQYF.

This clone was recorded a few times. The chain is built from TRBV25-1 and TRBJ2-7; TRBD1 agrees at 7 bases. Germline V gene data show CDR1 as MGHDK and CDR2 as SYGVNS. CDR3 size: 14 residues. J gave up 2 bases and V 6 bases, and 7 bases lay outside the gene matches. CDR3 nucleotides: TGTGCCAGCAGGATCCGGGACAGACCCTACGAGCAGTACTTC. The encoded protein is CASRIRDRPYEQYF.

The chain joins TRBV6-5 to TRBJ1-5, with D hard to call. The germline V gene encodes CDR1 MNHEY and CDR2 SVGAGI. Between the trimmed V and J ends, which lost 6 bases and 0 bases, there was a span of 12 bases. The CDR3 sequence is 15 residues long. In DNA form, the CDR3 reads TGTGCCAGCAGGAGCCGACATAATAGCAATCAGCCCCAGCATTTT. Protein product: CASRSRHNSNQPQHF.

Only a few counts were recorded for this clone. The chain employs TRBV6-2 or TRBV6-3 and TRBJ1-5, with TRBD1 matching over 7 bases. CDR1 is MNHEY, CDR2 SVGEGT, per germline. Germline trimming cut 6 bases from V and 7 bases from J; bases unmatched to any gene: 9. This CDR3 has 14 residues. The chain's CDR3 is CASSRGQVVQPQHF. The CDR3 nucleotides are TGTGCCAGCAGCCGCGGACAGGTAGTGCAGCCCCAGCATTTT.

The rearrangement links TRBV19 to TRBJ2-5; 12 nucleotides align to TRBD1. The V and J ends lost 2 bases and 5 bases, in that order; junction bases with no gene match: 6. CDR1 is LNHDA, CDR2 SQIVND, per germline (reference sequence). The CDR3 runs to 16 residues. CDR3 sequence: CASSISRGQGAETQYF. In DNA form, the CDR3 reads TGTGCCAGTAGTATATCTCGGGGACAGGGGGCGGAGACCCAGTACTTC.

The V gene is TRBV5-1, the J gene TRBJ1-3; no reliable D call. The CDR3 covers 15 residues. The germline gives CDR1 SGHRS, CDR2 YFSETQ. Trimming shortened V by 0 bases and J by 4 bases, and 11 bases separated the two germline ends. CDR3 protein: CASSLAVGAGNTIYF. The CDR3 region has the DNA TGCGCCAGCAGCTTGGCCGTGGGAGCGGGAAACACCATATATTTT.

This clone was seen once. The CDR3 coding sequence is TGCGCCAGCAGCGACAGGGTAACTGAGCAGTTCTTC. Amino acid sequence: CASSDRVTEQFF. This chain connects TRBV5-1 to TRBJ2-1, with TRBD1 matching 7 bases. Germline CDR1 is SGHRS and CDR2 is YFSETQ. The CDR3 spans 12 residues. Unmatched junction bases numbered 4, after V lost 4 bases and J lost 9 bases.

The J gene is TRBJ2-5, the V gene TRBV5-6; 7 positions match TRBD1. The CDR3 loop spans 15 amino acids. The V gene end was trimmed by 0 bases and the J gene end by 4 bases; junction bases not matched to a gene: 6. Germline V gene lookup returns CDR1 SGHDT and CDR2 YYEEEE. The CDR3 sequence is CASSLGAAGGETQYF. CDR3 nucleotide sequence: TGTGCCAGCAGCTTGGGGGCGGCAGGGGGAGAGACCCAGTACTTC.

The table lists this clone with a few counts. The chain joins TRBV20-1 to TRBJ1-1; D is undetermined. Trimming removed 0 bases from V and 7 bases from J, with 6 bases in between. CDR1 and CDR2 from the germline V gene are DFQATT and SNEGSKA (reference sequence). The CDR3 is made up of 11 amino acids. The DNA for the CDR3 is TGCAGTGCTAGAGATGTTGGTGAAGCTTTCTTT. Its translation: CSARDVGEAFF.

The CDR3 protein is CASSGQGYNSPLHF. The CDR3 coding sequence is TGTGCCAGTAGCGGACAGGGGTACAATTCACCCCTCCACTTT. The V call is TRBV6-5, the J call TRBJ1-6; 9 bases map to TRBD1. Germline CDR1 MNHEY, CDR2 SVGAGI. Trimming at V came to 9 bases and at J to 7 bases, leaving 7 bases not matched to a gene. This CDR3 spans 14 amino acids.

V and J are TRBV5-8 and TRBJ1-2; no clear D. Deletions cut 1 base from V and 5 bases from J, with 15 bases between. Germline CDR1 reads SGHTS; CDR2 reads YDEGEE. This CDR3 has 15 residues. CDR3 sequence reads: CASSLSQDGRYGYTF. CDR3 sequence (DNA): TGTGCCAGCAGCTTGTCGCAGGACGGAAGATATGGCTACACCTTC.

The chain links TRBV20-1 to TRBJ2-1; 8 bases line up with TRBD1. The CDR3 contains 14 residues. J gave up 0 bases and V 3 bases, and 1 base lay outside the gene matches. CDR1 DFQATT and CDR2 SNEGSKA come from the germline V gene (reference sequence). CDR3 nucleotide sequence: TGCAGTGCTAGTGACAGGGGCTCCTACAATGAGCAGTTCTTC. It codes for CSASDRGSYNEQFF.

The J gene is TRBJ1-3, the V gene TRBV7-6; D uncertain. This CDR3 region has 17 residues. Trimming stripped 0 bases from V and 0 bases from J, with 12 bases between. From germline, CDR1 is SGHVS and CDR2 FNYEAQ. The CDR3 sequence is CASSLAAAASSGNTIYF. For the CDR3, the DNA is TGTGCCAGCAGCTTAGCGGCGGCTGCGAGCTCTGGAAACACCATATATTTT.